This T cell receptor beta chain originates from a study of technical replicates of blood from a few donors. Sequencing used immunoSEQ multiplex PCR; TCRdb keeps in-frame clones, though not all of them. The sample records more than 75,000 clones, 70% to 90% being singletons. By share of the sample, this clone is medium-sized. V was shortened by 3 bases and J by 5 bases, with 10 bases between the two germline ends. There are 14 residues in the CDR3. Germline lookup yields CDR1 SEHNR and CDR2 FQNEAQ (reference sequence). This receptor was taken from a human donor in good health. Some clones in this sample may be carry-over from other donors' samples. V is TRBV7-9 and J is TRBJ2-2, with a possible D match to TRBD2 (5 bases). Sequenced sample: PBMCs. This chain's CDR3 is CASSFSGFTGELFF. Written as DNA, the CDR3 is TGTGCCAGCAGCTTTTCGGGGTTTACCGGGGAGCTGTTTTTT.